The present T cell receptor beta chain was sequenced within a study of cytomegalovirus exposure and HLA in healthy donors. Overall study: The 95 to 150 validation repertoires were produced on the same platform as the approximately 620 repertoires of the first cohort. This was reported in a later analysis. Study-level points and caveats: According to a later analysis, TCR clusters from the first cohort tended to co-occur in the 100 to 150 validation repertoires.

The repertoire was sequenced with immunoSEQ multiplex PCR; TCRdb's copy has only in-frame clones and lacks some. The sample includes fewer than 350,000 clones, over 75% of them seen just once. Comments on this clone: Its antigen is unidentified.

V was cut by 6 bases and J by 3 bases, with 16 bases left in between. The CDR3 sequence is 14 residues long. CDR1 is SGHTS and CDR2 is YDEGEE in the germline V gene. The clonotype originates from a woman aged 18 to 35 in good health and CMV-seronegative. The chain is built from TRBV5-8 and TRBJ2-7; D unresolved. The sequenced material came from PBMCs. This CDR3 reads CASKKEPTVYEQYF. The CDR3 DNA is TGTGCCAGCAAGAAAGAGCCAACCGTCTACGAGCAGTACTTC.